The 13 T cell receptor beta chains given below trace back to one sample, sequenced in a study of cytomegalovirus exposure and HLA in healthy donors. 60 Vbeta and 13 Jbeta primers were used in PCR. The repertoire was sequenced with immunoSEQ multiplex PCR; TCRdb's copy has only in-frame clones and lacks some. The profile shows 100,000 to 150,000 clones, roughly three quarters of them singletons. The source material was PBMCs. These receptors all come from a woman between 18 and 29 years old in good health and CMV-seronegative.

This chain links TRBV5-1 with TRBJ2-1; D possibly corresponds to TRBD2 (6 bases). CDR1 and CDR2 from the germline V gene are SGHRS and YFSETQ. This CDR3 is built from 16 residues. V lost 4 bases to trimming and J lost 3 bases, with 17 bases between them. This CDR3 is CASSGGGGRGYNEQFF. CDR3 bases: TGCGCCAGCAGCGGGGGAGGAGGGAGAGGCTACAATGAGCAGTTCTTC.

The genes are TRBV19 and TRBJ1-2; D may be TRBD1 (5 bases). Germline-derived CDR1 and CDR2 are LNHDA and SQIVND (reference sequence). The CDR3 covers 14 residues. V gave up 0 bases and J gave up 5 bases, with 10 bases separating them. CDR3 in DNA: TGTGCCAGTAGTATAGAGGACAATAGGTATGGCTACACCTTC. Encoded protein: CASSIEDNRYGYTF.

This clone was seen only once. The V and J genes are TRBV9 and TRBJ2-7; weak D call: TRBD1 (6 bases). CDR3 length: 13 residues. In germline, CDR1 is SGDLS, CDR2 YYNGEE. Trimming stripped 7 bases from V and 4 bases from J, with 15 bases between. The CDR3 DNA sequence: TGTGCCAGCGCCCGGGGACACCAATACGAGCAGTACTTC. Encoded protein: CASARGHQYEQYF.

V usage is TRBV11-2 and J usage is TRBJ1-3; D uncertain. Trimming took off 0 bases at V and 0 bases at J, with 9 bases between the two ends. Germline CDR1 reads SGHAT; CDR2 reads FQNNGV. The length of the CDR3 is 16 residues. Written as DNA, the CDR3 is TGTGCCAGCAGCTTAGAATTACTAGCCTCTGGAAACACCATATATTTT. Residues: CASSLELLASGNTIYF.

The CDR3 nucleotides are TGTGCCAGCACTGATGACAGGGGGCGCACTGAAGCTTTCTTT. Translated, it gives CASTDDRGRTEAFF. The V call is TRBV6-6, the J call TRBJ1-1; 10 nucleotides agree with TRBD1. Germline CDR1 reads MNHNY; CDR2 reads SVGAGI (reference sequence). This CDR3 has 14 residues. V trimming: 7 bases; J trimming: 4 bases; junction bases outside the gene matches: 6.

This chain uses TRBV10-3 with TRBJ2-5; 13 nucleotides match TRBD2. The CDR3 spans 14 residues. CDR1 is ENHRY, CDR2 SYGVKD, per germline. V was pared by 10 bases and J by 5 bases, with 7 bases of the junction left unmatched. CDR3 sequence (DNA): TGTGCCACCACTAGCGGGAGGGCGGGGGAGACCCAGTACTTC. It yields the protein CATTSGRAGETQYF.

V is TRBV5-6 and J is TRBJ1-2, with TRBD1 matching over 7 bases. Germline V gives CDR1 SGHDT, CDR2 YYEEEE. The ends lost 7 bases at V and 4 bases at J; junction bases unmatched: 7. The CDR3 runs to 13 residues. The CDR3 sequence is CASYRQGTYGYTF. The CDR3 region has the DNA TGTGCCAGCTACAGACAGGGAACCTATGGCTACACCTTC. Looking up the rest from reference TRBV5-6 and TRBJ1-2 gives the full variable domain: DAGVTQSPTHLIKTRGQQVTLRCSPKSGHDTVSWYQQALGQGPQFIFQYYEEEERQRGNFPDRFSGHQFPNYSSELNVNALLLGDSALYLCASYRQGTYGYTFGSGTRLTVV.

V is TRBV27 and J is TRBJ2-7; D call uncertain. Germline V gene sequence: CDR1 MNHEY, CDR2 SMNVEV (reference sequence). CDR3 length equals 11 residues. Between the trimmed V and J ends, which lost 2 bases and 7 bases, there was a span of 6 bases. The CDR3 bases are TGTGCCAGCAGTTTACCCTTGGAGCAGTACTTC. It translates to CASSLPLEQYF.

The V call is TRBV5-1, the J call TRBJ2-5; 7 bases are a match to TRBD1. Germline CDR1 and CDR2: SGHRS and YFSETQ. The CDR3 runs 14 residues. J lost 4 bases, V lost 3 bases, and 6 bases had no gene match. The CDR3 DNA reads TGCGCCAGCAGCTCGAACCGGGACAGAGAGACCCAGTACTTC. Translated: CASSSNRDRETQYF.

V and J are TRBV7-9 and TRBJ2-5; 8 nucleotides line up with TRBD1. The CDR3 runs 16 residues. CDR1 is SEHNR and CDR2 is FQNEAQ in the germline V gene (reference sequence). Trimming at V came to 4 bases and at J to 5 bases, leaving 12 bases not matched to a gene. CDR3 nucleotides: TGTGCCAGCAGCTGGCCGGAGACAGGGGCGTCGGAGACCCAGTACTTC. Its translation is CASSWPETGASETQYF. The whole variable domain, filled in from reference TRBV7-9 and TRBJ2-5, reads DTGVSQNPRHKITKRGQNVTFRCDPISEHNRLYWYRQTLGQGPEFLTYFQNEAQLEKSRLLSDRFSAERPKGSFSTLEIQRTEQGDSAMYLCASSWPETGASETQYFGPGTRLLVL.

The chain combines TRBV2 with TRBJ2-5; weak D call: TRBD1 (6 bases). Trimming removed 3 bases from V and 7 bases from J, with 12 bases in between. The CDR3 has 13 amino acids. Germline lookup yields CDR1 SNHLY and CDR2 FYNNEI. The CDR3 loop reads CASSDTGRGTQYF. The CDR3, as DNA: TGTGCCAGCAGTGATACAGGGAGAGGGACCCAGTACTTC.

The chain links TRBV7-6 to TRBJ2-3, with 12 bases identical to TRBD2. This CDR3 contains 14 residues. V was pared by 1 base and J by 9 bases, with 2 bases of the junction left unmatched. CDR1 is SGHVS, CDR2 FNYEAQ, per germline. The CDR3 loop is CASSLGTSGATQYF. In DNA, the CDR3 is TGTGCCAGCAGCTTAGGGACTAGCGGGGCAACGCAGTATTTT.

This clone was found a few times. This chain joins TRBV4-1 and TRBJ2-1; 10 positions agree with TRBD2. CDR3 size: 17 residues. Trimming took 4 bases from V and 8 from J; bases not matched to a gene: 14. Per germline, CDR1 MGHRA and CDR2 YSYEKL. CDR3 coding DNA: TGCGCCAGCAGCCTCGCACCAAGCGGGAGGGGGGTTTATGAGCAGTTCTTC. This gives the protein CASSLAPSGRGVYEQFF.